This TCR beta chain was retrieved from a study of regulatory T cells in long-lasting Graves disease. Time point in this sample: newly diagnosed GD, antithyroid drugs for less than 3 months. With RNA extracted from PBMCs as input, the TCR library was made. TCR beta libraries were built with iRepertoire HTBI primers and Arm-PCR of CDR3 regions. TCRdb re-derived calls from the multiplex PCR reads in MiXCR, one entry per CDR3 protein. This sample has 450,000 to 600,000 distinct CDR3 sequences, with approximately 13% found just once. This clonotype is a singleton in its sample. The ends were cut back, 5 bases at V and 3 bases at J, with 14 bases in the middle. CDR1 is MNHNS and CDR2 is SASEGT in the germline V gene. The CDR3 spans 15 residues. These same records also appear under a second study, on T cells in Graves' hyperthyroidism and ophthalmopathy. According to that study: RT-PCR in the first round (using the HTBI primer set) targeted the TCR CDR3.

The chain has TRBV6-1 and TRBJ2-1; tentatively, D is TRBD1 (5 bases). This receptor was obtained from a man aged 25 to 40 with Graves disease. The sample in question was peripheral blood mononuclear cells (PBMCs), obtained at new diagnosis, from a patient treated with antithyroid drugs. In DNA form, the CDR3 reads TGTGCCAGCAGTCAACAGGCCGGAGACTACAATGAGCAGTTCTTC. Translated, it gives CASSQQAGDYNEQFF.